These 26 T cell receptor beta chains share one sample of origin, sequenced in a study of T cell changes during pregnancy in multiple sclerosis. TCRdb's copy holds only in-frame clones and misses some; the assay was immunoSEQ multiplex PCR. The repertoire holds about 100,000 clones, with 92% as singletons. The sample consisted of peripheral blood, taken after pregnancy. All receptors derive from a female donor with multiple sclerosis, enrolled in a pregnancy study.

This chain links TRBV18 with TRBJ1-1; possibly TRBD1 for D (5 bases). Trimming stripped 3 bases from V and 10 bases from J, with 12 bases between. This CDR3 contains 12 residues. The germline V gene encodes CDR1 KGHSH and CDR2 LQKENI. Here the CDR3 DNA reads TGTGCCAGCTCACCGACGGGGGTCCCAGCTTTCTTT. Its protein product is CASSPTGVPAFF. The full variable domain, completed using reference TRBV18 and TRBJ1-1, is NAGVMQNPRHLVRRRGQEARLRCSPMKGHSHVYWYRQLPEEGLKFMVYLQKENIIDESGMPKERFSAEFPKEGPSILRIQQVVRGDSAAYFCASSPTGVPAFFGQGTRLTVV.

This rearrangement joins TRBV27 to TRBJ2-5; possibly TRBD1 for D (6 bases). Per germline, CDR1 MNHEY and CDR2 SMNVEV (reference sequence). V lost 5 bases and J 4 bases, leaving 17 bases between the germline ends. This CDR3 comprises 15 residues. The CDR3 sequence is CASSINRVMIETQYF. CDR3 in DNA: TGTGCCAGCAGTATTAACAGGGTGATGATAGAGACCCAGTACTTC.

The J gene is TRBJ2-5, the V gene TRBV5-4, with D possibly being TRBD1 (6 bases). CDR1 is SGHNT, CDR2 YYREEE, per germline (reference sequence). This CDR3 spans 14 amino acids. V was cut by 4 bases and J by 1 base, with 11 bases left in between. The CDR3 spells CASSAQGPQETQYF. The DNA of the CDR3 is TGTGCCAGCAGCGCCCAGGGGCCCCAAGAGACCCAGTACTTC.

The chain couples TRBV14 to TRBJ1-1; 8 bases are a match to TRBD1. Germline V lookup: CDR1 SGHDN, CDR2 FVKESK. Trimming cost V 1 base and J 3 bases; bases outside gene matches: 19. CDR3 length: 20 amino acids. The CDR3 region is CASSQGGAGGSYLVDTEAFF. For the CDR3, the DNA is TGTGCCAGCAGCCAAGGTGGAGCAGGGGGCAGTTATTTGGTGGACACTGAAGCTTTCTTT.

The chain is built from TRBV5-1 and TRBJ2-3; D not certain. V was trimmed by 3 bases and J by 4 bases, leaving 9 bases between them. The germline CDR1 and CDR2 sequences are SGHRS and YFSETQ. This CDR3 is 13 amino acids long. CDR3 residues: CASSYFDSDTQYF. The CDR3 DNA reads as TGCGCCAGCAGCTATTTTGACTCAGATACGCAGTATTTT.

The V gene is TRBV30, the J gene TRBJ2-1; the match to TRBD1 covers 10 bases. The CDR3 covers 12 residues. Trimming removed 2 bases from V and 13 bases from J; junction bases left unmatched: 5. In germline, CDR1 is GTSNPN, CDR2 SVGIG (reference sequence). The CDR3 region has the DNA TGTGCCTGGAGTACCCGGGACAGGGGCCAGTTCTTC. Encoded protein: CAWSTRDRGQFF.

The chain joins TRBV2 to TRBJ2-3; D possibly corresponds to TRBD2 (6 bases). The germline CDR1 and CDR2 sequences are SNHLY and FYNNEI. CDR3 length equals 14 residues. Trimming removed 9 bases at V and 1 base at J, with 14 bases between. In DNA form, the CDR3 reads TGTGCCAGTTCCCTAGCGCAACGCACAGATACGCAGTATTTT. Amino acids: CASSLAQRTDTQYF.

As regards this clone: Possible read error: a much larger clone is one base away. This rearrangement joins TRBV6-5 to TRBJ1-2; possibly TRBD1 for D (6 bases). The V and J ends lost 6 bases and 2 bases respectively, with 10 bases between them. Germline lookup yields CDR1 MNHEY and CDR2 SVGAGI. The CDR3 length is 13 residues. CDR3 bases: TGTGCCAGCAGCCCCGGGACAAACTATGGCTACACCTTC. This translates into CASSPGTNYGYTF.

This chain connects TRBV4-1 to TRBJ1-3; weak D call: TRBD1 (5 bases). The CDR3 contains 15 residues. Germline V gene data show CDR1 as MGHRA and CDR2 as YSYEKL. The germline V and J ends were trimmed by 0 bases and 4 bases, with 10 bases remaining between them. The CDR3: CASSQDGGFGNTIYF. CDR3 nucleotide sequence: TGCGCCAGCAGCCAAGACGGGGGGTTCGGAAACACCATATATTTT.

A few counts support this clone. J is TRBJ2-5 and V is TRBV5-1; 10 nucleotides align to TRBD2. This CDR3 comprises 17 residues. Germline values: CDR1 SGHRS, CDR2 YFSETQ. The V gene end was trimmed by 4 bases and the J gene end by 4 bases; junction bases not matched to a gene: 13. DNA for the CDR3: TGCGCCAGCAGCCCTTTCATGGCTAGCGGGGGTGGAGAGACCCAGTACTTC. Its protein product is CASSPFMASGGGETQYF.

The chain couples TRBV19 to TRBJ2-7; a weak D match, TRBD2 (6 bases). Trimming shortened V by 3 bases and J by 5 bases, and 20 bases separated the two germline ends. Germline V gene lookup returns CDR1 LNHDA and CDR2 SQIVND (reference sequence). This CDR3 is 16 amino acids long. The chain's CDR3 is CASSMVKKGLLHEQYF. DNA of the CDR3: TGTGCCAGTAGTATGGTAAAGAAGGGACTCCTCCACGAGCAGTACTTC.

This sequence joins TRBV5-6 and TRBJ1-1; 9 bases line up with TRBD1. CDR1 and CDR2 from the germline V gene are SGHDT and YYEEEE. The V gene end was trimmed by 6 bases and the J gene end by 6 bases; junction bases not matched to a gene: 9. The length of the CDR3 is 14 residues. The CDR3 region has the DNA TGTGCCAGCACCGACGGACAGGGGATATCTGAAGCTTTCTTT. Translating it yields CASTDGQGISEAFF.

The CDR3 loop is CASSFTGTGASIQYF. In DNA form, the CDR3 reads TGCGCCAGCAGCTTTACCGGGACAGGGGCTTCGATCCAGTACTTC. The chain joins TRBV5-1 to TRBJ2-5; the match to TRBD1 covers 10 bases. This CDR3 is 15 amino acids long. V gave up 2 bases and J gave up 10 bases; unmatched junction bases: 11. Looked up from germline, CDR1 is SGHRS and CDR2 is YFSETQ.

The CDR3 DNA reads as TGTGCCAGCTTGTCGGCGAACACCGGGGAGCTGTTTTTT. Protein sequence: CASLSANTGELFF. The chain couples TRBV28 to TRBJ2-2, with D unclear. V gave up 8 bases and J gave up 0 bases, with 7 bases separating them. There are 13 residues in the CDR3. The germline gives CDR1 MDHEN, CDR2 SYDVKM. Full variable domain (remainder filled in from reference TRBV28 and TRBJ2-2): DVKVTQSSRYLVKRTGEKVFLECVQDMDHENMFWYRQDPGLGLRLIYFSYDVKMKEKGDIPEGYSVSREKKERFSLILESASTNQTSMYLCASLSANTGELFFGEGSRLTVL.

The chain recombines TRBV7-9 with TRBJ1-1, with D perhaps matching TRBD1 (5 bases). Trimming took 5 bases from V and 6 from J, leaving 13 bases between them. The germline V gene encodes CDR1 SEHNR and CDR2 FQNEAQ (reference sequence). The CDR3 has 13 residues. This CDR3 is CASSPVRGAEAFF. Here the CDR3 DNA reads TGTGCCAGCAGCCCTGTAAGGGGTGCTGAAGCTTTCTTT.

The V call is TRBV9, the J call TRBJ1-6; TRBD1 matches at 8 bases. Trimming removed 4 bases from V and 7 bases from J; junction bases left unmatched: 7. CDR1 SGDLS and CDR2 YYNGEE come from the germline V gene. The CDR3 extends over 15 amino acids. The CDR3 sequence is CASSPKGQGNSPLHF. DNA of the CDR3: TGTGCCAGCAGCCCCAAAGGACAGGGAAATTCACCCCTCCACTTT.

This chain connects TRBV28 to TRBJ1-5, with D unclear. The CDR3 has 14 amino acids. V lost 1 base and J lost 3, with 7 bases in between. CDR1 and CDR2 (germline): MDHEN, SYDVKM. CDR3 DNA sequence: TGTGCCAGCAGTTTATCTGGCCTCAATCAGCCCCAGCATTTT. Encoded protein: CASSLSGLNQPQHF.

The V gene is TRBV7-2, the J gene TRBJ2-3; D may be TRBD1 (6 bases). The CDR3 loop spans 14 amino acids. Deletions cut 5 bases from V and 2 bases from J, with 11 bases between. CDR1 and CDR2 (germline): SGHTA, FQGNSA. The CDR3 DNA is TGTGCCAGCAGCCTAGACAGGTCCACAGATACGCAGTATTTT. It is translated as CASSLDRSTDTQYF.

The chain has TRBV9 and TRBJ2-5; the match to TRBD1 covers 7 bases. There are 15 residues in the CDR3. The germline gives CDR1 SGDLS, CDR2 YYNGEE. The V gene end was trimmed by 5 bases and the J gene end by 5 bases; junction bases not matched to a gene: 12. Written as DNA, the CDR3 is TGTGCCAGCAGTACAGGGGTTCCGTCCCTGGAGACCCAGTACTTC. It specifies CASSTGVPSLETQYF.

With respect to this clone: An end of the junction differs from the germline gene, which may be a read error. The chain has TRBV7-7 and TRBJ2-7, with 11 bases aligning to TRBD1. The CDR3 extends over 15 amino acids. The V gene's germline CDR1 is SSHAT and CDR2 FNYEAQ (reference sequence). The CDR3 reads CASSPGTGGSYEQYF. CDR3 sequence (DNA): TGTGCTAGCAGCCCAGGGACAGGGGGCTCCTACGAGCAGTACTTC.

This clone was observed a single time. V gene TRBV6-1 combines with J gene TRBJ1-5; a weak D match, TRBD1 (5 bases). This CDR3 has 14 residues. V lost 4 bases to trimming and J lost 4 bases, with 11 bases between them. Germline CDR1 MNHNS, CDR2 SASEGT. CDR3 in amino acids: CASSAQGWNQPQHF. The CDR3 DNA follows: TGTGCCAGCAGTGCCCAGGGTTGGAATCAGCCCCAGCATTTT.

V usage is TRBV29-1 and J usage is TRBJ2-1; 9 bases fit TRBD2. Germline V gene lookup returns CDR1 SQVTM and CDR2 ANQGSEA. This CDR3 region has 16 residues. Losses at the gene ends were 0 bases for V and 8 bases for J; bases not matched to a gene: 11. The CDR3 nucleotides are TGCAGCGTTGAAGATCGTGTAGCGGGAGAATTGGATGAGCAGTTCTTC. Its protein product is CSVEDRVAGELDEQFF.

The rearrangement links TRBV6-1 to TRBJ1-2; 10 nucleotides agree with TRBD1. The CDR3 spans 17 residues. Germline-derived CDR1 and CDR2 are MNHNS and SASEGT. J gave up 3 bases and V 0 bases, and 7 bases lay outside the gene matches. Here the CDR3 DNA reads TGTGCCAGCAGTGAAGCGGGGACAGGGGCCTTATACTATGGCTACACCTTC. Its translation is CASSEAGTGALYYGYTF.

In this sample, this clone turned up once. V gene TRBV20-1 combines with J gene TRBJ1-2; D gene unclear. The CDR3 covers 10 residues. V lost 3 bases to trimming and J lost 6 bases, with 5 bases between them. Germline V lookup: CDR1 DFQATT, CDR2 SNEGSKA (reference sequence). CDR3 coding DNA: TGCAGTGCTAGTAGTGATGGCTACACCTTC. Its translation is CSASSDGYTF.

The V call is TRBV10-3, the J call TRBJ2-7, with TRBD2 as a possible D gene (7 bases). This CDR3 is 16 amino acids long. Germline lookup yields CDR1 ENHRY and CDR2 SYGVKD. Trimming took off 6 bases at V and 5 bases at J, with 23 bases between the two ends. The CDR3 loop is CAIRGPQGGGLNEQYF. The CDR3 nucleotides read TGTGCCATCAGGGGGCCTCAGGGCGGGGGCCTCAACGAGCAGTACTTC.

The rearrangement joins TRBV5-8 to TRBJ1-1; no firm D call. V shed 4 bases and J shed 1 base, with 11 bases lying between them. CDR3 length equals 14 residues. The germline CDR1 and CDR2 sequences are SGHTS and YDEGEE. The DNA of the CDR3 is TGTGCCAGCAGCCCTCTAGACCAGAACACTGAAGCTTTCTTT. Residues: CASSPLDQNTEAFF.